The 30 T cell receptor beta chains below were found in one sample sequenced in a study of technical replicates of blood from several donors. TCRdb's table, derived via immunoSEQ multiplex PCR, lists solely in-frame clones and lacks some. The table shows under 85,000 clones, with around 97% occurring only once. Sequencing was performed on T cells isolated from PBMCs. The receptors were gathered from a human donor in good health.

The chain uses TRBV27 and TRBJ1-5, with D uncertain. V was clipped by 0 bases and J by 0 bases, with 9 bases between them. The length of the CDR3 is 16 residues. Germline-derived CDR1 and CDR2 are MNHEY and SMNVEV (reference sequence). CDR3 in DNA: TGTGCCAGCAGTTTATCTCCCCGTTATAGCAATCAGCCCCAGCATTTT. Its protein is CASSLSPRYSNQPQHF.

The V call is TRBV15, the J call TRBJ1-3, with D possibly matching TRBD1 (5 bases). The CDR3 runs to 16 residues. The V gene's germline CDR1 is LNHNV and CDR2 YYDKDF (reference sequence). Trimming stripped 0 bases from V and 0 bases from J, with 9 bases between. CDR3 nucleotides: TGTGCCACCAGCAGAGATCAGCAGGGCTCTGGAAACACCATATATTTT. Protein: CATSRDQQGSGNTIYF.

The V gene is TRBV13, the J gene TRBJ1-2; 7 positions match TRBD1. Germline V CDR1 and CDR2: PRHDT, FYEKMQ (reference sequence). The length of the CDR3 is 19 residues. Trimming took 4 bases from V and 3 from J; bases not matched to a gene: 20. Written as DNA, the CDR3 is TGTGCCAGCAGCTCCCCCGTTGGTATCCGGGGACAGAGGTACTATGGCTACACCTTC. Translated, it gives CASSSPVGIRGQRYYGYTF.

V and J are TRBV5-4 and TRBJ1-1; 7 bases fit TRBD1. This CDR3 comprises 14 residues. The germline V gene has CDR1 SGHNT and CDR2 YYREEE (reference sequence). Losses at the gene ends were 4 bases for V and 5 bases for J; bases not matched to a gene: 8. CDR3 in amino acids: CASSTDRERTEAFF. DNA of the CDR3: TGTGCCAGCAGCACTGACAGGGAGCGGACTGAAGCTTTCTTT.

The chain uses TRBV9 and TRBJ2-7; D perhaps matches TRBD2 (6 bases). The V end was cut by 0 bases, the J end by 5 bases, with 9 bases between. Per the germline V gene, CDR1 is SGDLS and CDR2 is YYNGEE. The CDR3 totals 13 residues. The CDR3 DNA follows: TGTGCCAGCAGCGTAGGGGGACTTGACGAGCAGTACTTC. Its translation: CASSVGGLDEQYF.

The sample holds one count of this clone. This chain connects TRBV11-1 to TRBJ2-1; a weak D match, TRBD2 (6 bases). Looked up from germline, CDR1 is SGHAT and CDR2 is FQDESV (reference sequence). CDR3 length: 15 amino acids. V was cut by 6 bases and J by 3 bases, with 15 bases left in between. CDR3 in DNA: TGTGCCAGCAGTTTGGGACTTTCCCTCTACAATGAGCAGTTCTTC. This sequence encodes CASSLGLSLYNEQFF. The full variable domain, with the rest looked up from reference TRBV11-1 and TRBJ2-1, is EAEVAQSPRYKITEKSQAVAFWCDPISGHATLYWYRQILGQGPELLVQFQDESVVDDSQLPKDRFSAERLKGVDSTLKIQPAELGDSAMYLCASSLGLSLYNEQFFGPGTRLTVL.

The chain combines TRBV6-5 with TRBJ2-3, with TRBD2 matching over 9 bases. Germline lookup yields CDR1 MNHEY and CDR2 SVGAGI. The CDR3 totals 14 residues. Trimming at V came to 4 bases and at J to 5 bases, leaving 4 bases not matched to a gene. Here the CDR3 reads CASSLGLALDTQYF. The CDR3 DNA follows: TGTGCCAGCAGTTTGGGACTAGCCCTAGATACGCAGTATTTT.

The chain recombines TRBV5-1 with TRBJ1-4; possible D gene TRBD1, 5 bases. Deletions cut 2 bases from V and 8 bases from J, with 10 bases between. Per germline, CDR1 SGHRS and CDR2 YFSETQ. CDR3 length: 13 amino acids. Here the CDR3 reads CASSFEQEEKLFF. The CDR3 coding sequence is TGCGCCAGCAGCTTTGAACAGGAGGAAAAACTGTTTTTT.

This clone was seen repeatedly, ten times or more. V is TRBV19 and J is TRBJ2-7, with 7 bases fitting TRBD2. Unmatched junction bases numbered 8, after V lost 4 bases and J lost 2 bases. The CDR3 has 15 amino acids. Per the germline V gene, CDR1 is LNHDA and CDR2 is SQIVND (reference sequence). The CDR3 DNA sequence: TGTGCCAGTAGTACCGCAGCGGGACGAACCTACGAGCAGTACTTC. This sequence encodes CASSTAAGRTYEQYF.

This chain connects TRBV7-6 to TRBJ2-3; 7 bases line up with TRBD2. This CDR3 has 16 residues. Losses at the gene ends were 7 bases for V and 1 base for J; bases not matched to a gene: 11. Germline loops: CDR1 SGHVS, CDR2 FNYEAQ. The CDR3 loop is CASTTLVGGGTDTQYF. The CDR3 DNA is TGTGCCAGCACCACGCTTGTGGGGGGGGGCACAGATACGCAGTATTTT. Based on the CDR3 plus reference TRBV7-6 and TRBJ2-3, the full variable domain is GAGVSQSPRYKVTKRGQDVALRCDPISGHVSLYWYRQALGQGPEFLTYFNYEAQQDKSGLPNDRFSAERPEGSISTLTIQRTEQRDSAMYRCASTTLVGGGTDTQYFGPGTRLTVL.

The CDR3: CASSSGQAGYEQYF. The CDR3 DNA follows: TGTGCCAGCAGCTCGGGACAGGCGGGCTACGAGCAGTACTTC. The chain combines TRBV5-4 with TRBJ2-7; 8 bases fit TRBD1. The CDR3 totals 14 residues. In germline, CDR1 is SGHNT, CDR2 YYREEE (reference sequence). V trimming: 3 bases; J trimming: 3 bases; junction bases outside the gene matches: 5.

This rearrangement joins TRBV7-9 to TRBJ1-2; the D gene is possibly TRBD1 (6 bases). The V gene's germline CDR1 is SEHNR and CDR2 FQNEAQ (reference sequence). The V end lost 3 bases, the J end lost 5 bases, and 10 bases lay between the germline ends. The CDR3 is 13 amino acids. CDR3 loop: CASSFRGQYGYTF. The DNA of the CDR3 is TGTGCCAGCAGCTTCAGGGGTCAGTATGGCTACACCTTC.

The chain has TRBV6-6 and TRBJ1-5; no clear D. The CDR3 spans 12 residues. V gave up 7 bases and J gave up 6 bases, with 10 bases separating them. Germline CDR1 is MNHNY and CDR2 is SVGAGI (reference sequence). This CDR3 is CASNEEFQPQHF. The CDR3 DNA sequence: TGTGCCAGCAATGAGGAATTTCAGCCCCAGCATTTT.

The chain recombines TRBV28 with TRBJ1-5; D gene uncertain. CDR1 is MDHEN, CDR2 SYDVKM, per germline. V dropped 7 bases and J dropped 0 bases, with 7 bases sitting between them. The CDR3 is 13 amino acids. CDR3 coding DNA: TGTGCCAGCACCCTGTTTAGCAATCAGCCCCAGCATTTT. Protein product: CASTLFSNQPQHF.

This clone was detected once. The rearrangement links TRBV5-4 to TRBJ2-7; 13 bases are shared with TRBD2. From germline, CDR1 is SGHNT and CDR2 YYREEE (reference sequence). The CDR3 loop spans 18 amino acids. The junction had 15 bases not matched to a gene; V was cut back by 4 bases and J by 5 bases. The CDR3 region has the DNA TGTGCCAGCAGCACGAGACCGGGACTAGCGGGAACAGGCAACGAGCAGTACTTC. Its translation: CASSTRPGLAGTGNEQYF.

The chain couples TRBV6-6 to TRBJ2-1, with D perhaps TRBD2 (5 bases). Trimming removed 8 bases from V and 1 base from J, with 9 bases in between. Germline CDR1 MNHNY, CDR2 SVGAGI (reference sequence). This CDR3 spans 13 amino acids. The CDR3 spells CASREGSYNEQFF. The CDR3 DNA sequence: TGTGCCAGCCGCGAGGGTTCCTACAATGAGCAGTTCTTC.

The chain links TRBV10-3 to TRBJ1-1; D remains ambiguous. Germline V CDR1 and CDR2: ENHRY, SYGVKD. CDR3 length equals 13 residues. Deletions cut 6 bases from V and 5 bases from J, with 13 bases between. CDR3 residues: CAISPRRQTEAFF. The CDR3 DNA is TGTGCCATCAGCCCCAGGAGGCAAACTGAAGCTTTCTTT.

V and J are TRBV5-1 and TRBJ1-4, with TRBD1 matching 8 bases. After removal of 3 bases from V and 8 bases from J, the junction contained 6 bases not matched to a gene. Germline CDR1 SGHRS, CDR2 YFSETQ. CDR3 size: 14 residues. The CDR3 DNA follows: TGCGCCAGCAGCTCCCGCACAGGGGGAGAAAAACTGTTTTTT. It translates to CASSSRTGGEKLFF.

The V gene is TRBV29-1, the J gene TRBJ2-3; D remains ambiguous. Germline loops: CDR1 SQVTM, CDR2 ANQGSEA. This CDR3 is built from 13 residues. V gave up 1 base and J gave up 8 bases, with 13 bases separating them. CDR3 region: CSVEGPVSGTQYF. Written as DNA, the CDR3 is TGCAGCGTTGAAGGCCCGGTATCGGGTACGCAGTATTTT.

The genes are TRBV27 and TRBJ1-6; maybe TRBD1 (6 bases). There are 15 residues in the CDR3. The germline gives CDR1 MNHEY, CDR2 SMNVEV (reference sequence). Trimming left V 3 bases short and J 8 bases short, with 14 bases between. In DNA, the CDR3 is TGTGCCAGCAGTTTCAAGACAGGTCGAGATTCACCCCTCCACTTT. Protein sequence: CASSFKTGRDSPLHF.

The DNA for the CDR3 is TGTGCCAGCAGCCTTAGCGGTACCAGGCAAGAGACCCAGTACTTC. This gives the protein CASSLSGTRQETQYF. The chain uses TRBV11-2 and TRBJ2-5; D may be TRBD2 (6 bases). Germline V lookup: CDR1 SGHAT, CDR2 FQNNGV. This CDR3 region has 15 residues. Trimming stripped 5 bases from V and 2 bases from J, with 15 bases between.

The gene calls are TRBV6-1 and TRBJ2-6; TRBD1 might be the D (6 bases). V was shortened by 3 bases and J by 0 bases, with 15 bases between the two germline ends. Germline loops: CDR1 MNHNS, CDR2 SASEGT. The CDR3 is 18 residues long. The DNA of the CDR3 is TGTGCCAGCAGTGACAATCTAGGGGGAAGCTCTGGGGCCAACGTCCTGACTTTC. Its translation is CASSDNLGGSSGANVLTF.

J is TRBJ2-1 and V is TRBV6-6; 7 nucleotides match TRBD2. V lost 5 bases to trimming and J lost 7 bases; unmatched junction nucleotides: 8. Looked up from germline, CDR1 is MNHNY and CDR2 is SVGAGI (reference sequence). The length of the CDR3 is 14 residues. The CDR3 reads CASSGAGTSNEQFF. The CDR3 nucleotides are TGTGCCAGCAGTGGAGCGGGAACCAGTAATGAGCAGTTCTTC.

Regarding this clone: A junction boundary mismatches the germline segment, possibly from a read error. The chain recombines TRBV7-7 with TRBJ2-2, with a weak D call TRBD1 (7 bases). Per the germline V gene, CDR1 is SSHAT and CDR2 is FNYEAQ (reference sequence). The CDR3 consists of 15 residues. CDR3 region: CASSPAGGLTGELFF. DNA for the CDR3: TGTGCTAGCAGCCCAGCAGGGGGGCTGACCGGGGAGCTGTTTTTT.

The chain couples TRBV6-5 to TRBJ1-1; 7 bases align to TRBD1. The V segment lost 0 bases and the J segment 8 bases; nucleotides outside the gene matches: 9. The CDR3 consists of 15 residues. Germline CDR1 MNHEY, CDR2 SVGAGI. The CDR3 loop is CASSYSGQSAWEAFF. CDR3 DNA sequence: TGTGCCAGCAGTTACTCGGGACAGTCTGCTTGGGAAGCTTTCTTT.

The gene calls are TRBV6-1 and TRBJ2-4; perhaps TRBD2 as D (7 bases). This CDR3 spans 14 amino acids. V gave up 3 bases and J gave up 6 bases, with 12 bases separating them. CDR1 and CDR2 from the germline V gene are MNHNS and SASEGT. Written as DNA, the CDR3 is TGTGCCAGCAGTGAGGGGGGGGCGGTAAACATTCAGTACTTC. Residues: CASSEGGAVNIQYF.

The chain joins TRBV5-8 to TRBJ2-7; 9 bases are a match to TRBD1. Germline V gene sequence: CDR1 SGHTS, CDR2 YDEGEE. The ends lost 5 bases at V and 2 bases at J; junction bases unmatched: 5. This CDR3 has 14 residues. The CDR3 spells CASSQRTGAYEQYF. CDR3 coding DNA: TGTGCCAGCAGTCAAAGGACAGGGGCCTACGAGCAGTACTTC.

The CDR3 sequence: CASSHDGGLLASLGTDTQYF. CDR3 bases: TGTGCCAGCAGCCACGACGGGGGACTACTAGCGTCTCTGGGCACAGATACGCAGTATTTT. The chain employs TRBV7-6 and TRBJ2-3, with 7 bases identical to TRBD2. Losses at the gene ends were 5 bases for V and 1 base for J; bases not matched to a gene: 21. The germline gives CDR1 SGHVS, CDR2 FNYEAQ. The CDR3 totals 20 residues.

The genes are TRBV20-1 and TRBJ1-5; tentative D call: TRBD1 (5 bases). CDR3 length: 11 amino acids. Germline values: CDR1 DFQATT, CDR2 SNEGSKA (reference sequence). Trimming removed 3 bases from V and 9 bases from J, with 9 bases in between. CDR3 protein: CSASTGGPQHF. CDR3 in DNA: TGCAGTGCTAGTACAGGCGGGCCCCAGCATTTT.

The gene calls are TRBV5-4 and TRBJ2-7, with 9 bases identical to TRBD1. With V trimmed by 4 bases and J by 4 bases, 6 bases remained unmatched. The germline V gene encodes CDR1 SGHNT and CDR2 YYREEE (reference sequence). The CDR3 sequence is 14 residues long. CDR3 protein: CASSLDRGVYEQYF. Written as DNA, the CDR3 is TGTGCCAGCAGCCTAGACAGGGGGGTTTACGAGCAGTACTTC.